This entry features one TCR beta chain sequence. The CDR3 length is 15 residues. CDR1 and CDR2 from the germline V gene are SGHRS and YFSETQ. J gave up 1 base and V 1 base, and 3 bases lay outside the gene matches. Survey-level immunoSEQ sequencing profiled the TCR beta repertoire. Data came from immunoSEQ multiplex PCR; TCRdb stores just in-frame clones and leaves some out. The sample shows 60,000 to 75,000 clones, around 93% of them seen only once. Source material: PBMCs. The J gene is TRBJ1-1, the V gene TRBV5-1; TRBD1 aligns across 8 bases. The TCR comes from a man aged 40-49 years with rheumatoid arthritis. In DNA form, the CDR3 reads TGCGCCAGCAGCTTGTCGGACAGGGCGAACACTGAAGCTTTCTTT. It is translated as CASSLSDRANTEAFF. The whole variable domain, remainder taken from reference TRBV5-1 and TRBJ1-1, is KAGVTQTPRYLIKTRGQQVTLSCSPISGHRSVSWYQQTPGQGLQFLFEYFSETQRNKGNFPGRFSGRQFSNSRSEMNVSTLELGDSALYLCASSLSDRANTEAFFGQGTRLTVV.